This T cell receptor beta chain was captured by sequencing in a study of shared clonotypes between healthy human individuals. Trimming removed 5 bases at V and 4 bases at J, with 19 bases between. Germline CDR1 is SGHVS and CDR2 is FQNEAQ. CDR3 size: 16 residues. This clone has only one observation. The protocol was immunoSEQ multiplex PCR, while the TCRdb copy is restricted to in-frame clones and leaves out a portion. This sample yields 600,000 to 700,000 clones, of which 73% are seen a single time; around 1.8% belongs to the top ten. The receptor was isolated from a woman aged 25 to 39 in good health. The chain employs TRBV7-8 and TRBJ2-3; D is unresolved. Sequenced sample: memory CD4+ T cells sorted from blood. Subset of the sample: CD45RA-negative fraction. The CDR3 is CASSPKRVRGPDTQYF. The CDR3 DNA follows: TGTGCCAGCAGCCCAAAGCGCGTCAGAGGCCCAGATACGCAGTATTTT.